This T cell receptor (beta chain) is from a study of response to subunit inactivated influenza vaccine. TCRdb analysed the RT-PCR reads with MiXCR anew, one entry per CDR3 protein. The table shows about 540,000 distinct CDR3 sequences, with around a quarter occurring only once. This clonotype has just a few counts. These same data were also listed under a study on T cells expressing NK-cell markers. This second report adds: 5'RACE template switching built TCR beta cDNA with unique molecular identifiers. In a handful of donors, dominant NKG2C+ clonotypes were roughly 1.0-7.5% of CD8+ T cells.

The sample was CD4+ T cells sorted from PBMCs, taken 11 to 12 days after vaccination. The receptor was isolated from a man over 45 who received an inactivated influenza vaccine.

The CDR3 sequence: CASSYLLSSYNEQFF. CDR3 bases: TGTGCCAGCAGCTATCTCTTGAGCTCCTACAATGAGCAGTTCTTC. V usage is TRBV5-8 and J usage is TRBJ2-1; D remains ambiguous. This CDR3 spans 15 amino acids. V was clipped by 3 bases and J by 0 bases, with 10 bases between them. From germline, CDR1 is SGHTS and CDR2 YDEGEE.